The source of this T cell receptor (beta chain) is a study of regulatory T cells in long-lasting Graves disease. Overall study findings and caveats: Among the persistent patients, 2,741 public clonotypes were shared, more than the 750 to 1,000 shared among new patients.

Noted time point: persistent/refractory GD, antithyroid drugs over 5 years with positive TRAb. Extracted RNA from PBMCs served as the source of the TCR library. V lost 3 bases to trimming and J lost 2 bases; unmatched junction nucleotides: 7. The CDR3 length is 15 residues. The germline V gene has CDR1 DFQATT and CDR2 SNEGSKA (reference sequence). Construction of TCR beta libraries relied on iRepertoire HTBI primers and on Arm-PCR targeting CDR3 regions. Each CDR3 protein gets one entry after TCRdb re-called the multiplex PCR reads with MiXCR. Among under 450,000 distinct CDR3 sequences listed, 23% were seen once. About this clonotype itself: The antigen is undetermined.

The chain carries TRBV20-1 and TRBJ2-7; the match to TRBD1 covers 10 bases. The TCR comes from a female donor with Graves disease. The sequencing used peripheral blood mononuclear cells (PBMCs), collected when the disease was refractory, from a patient treated with antithyroid drugs. CDR3 DNA: TGCAGTGCTAGGCCGGGACAGGGGAGCCCCTACGAGCAGTACTTC. It yields the protein CSARPGQGSPYEQYF.